Presented here are 8 T cell receptor beta chains from one specimen sequenced in a study of cytomegalovirus exposure and HLA in healthy donors. PCR involved 60 Vbeta and 13 Jbeta primers. The assay was immunoSEQ multiplex PCR, and TCRdb's table has in-frame clones only and misses some. The sample comprises 160,000 or so clones, about 69% of which are singletons, and 2.5% rests with the top ten. Sample: PBMCs. The source is a human donor in good health.

This clone was seen a handful of times. V and J are TRBV5-1 and TRBJ2-1; TRBD1 agrees at 7 bases. V dropped 4 bases and J dropped 3; count of bases not matched to a gene: 7. Germline V gene data show CDR1 as SGHRS and CDR2 as YFSETQ. CDR3 length: 15 residues. For the CDR3, the DNA is TGCGCCAGCAGCACGAGGGGGCAGGGCTACAATGAGCAGTTCTTC. It yields the protein CASSTRGQGYNEQFF.

This clone occurred a few times. Different DNA sequences within this sample yield the same CDR3. The chain has TRBV7-8 and TRBJ2-7; 8 nucleotides align to TRBD1. There are 17 residues in the CDR3. CDR1 SGHVS and CDR2 FQNEAQ come from the germline V gene. The ends lost 5 bases at V and 7 bases at J; junction bases unmatched: 19. The CDR3 here is CASSGGHMGRWTGEQYF. CDR3 DNA: TGTGCCAGCAGCGGGGGGCATATGGGGCGCTGGACAGGGGAGCAGTACTTC.

The chain is built from TRBV2 and TRBJ2-1; 15 bases agree with TRBD2. Germline values: CDR1 SNHLY, CDR2 FYNNEI. This CDR3 region has 17 residues. V dropped 6 bases and J dropped 0; count of bases not matched to a gene: 3. For the CDR3, the DNA is TGTGCCAGCAGCCGGACTAGCGGGGGGGTCTCCTACAATGAGCAGTTCTTC. Translation gives CASSRTSGGVSYNEQFF.

The rearrangement uses TRBV6-1 and TRBJ1-2; D unclear. Per the germline V gene, CDR1 is MNHNS and CDR2 is SASEGT. The ends were cut back, 6 bases at V and 6 bases at J, with 14 bases in the middle. The CDR3 extends over 13 amino acids. Here the CDR3 DNA reads TGTGCCAGCAGGTCGACAAGTGCCCATGGCTACACCTTC. This sequence encodes CASRSTSAHGYTF.

In its sample, this clone was seen a few times. V is TRBV6-4 and J is TRBJ2-1, with D perhaps TRBD2 (5 bases). The germline gives CDR1 MRHNA, CDR2 SNTAGT. There are 16 residues in the CDR3. V was pared by 5 bases and J by 1 base, with 15 bases between. The CDR3, as DNA: TGTGCCAGCAGTAGAGAGTGGACGGGATCCTACAATGAGCAGTTCTTC. Amino acids: CASSREWTGSYNEQFF.

V and J are TRBV7-9 and TRBJ1-3; maybe TRBD1 (5 bases). The CDR3 runs 16 residues. Trimming left V 5 bases short and J 0 bases short, with 14 bases between. Germline V gene sequence: CDR1 SEHNR, CDR2 FQNEAQ (reference sequence). This chain's CDR3 is CASSPGTTVSGNTIYF. The CDR3 nucleotides read TGTGCCAGCAGCCCAGGGACTACCGTCTCTGGAAACACCATATATTTT.

This clone was recorded a few times. The rearrangement links TRBV2 to TRBJ2-7, with a possible D match to TRBD1 (5 bases). The end of the DNA fits TRBJ2-5 better, so the J call may be wrong. Germline CDR1 reads SNHLY; CDR2 reads FYNNEI. This CDR3 region has 11 residues. CDR3 bases: TGTGCCAGCAGGGGAACAGGGACCCAGTACTTC. This encodes CASRGTGTQYF.

The CDR3 loop is CASSQPTGDGYTF. CDR3 sequence (DNA): TGCGCCAGCAGCCAACCGACAGGGGATGGCTACACCTTC. The gene calls are TRBV4-3 and TRBJ1-2; TRBD1 agrees at 8 bases. The CDR3 has 13 residues. With V trimmed by 2 bases and J by 6 bases, 2 bases remained unmatched. Germline values: CDR1 LGHNA, CDR2 YSLEER.